Below, 22 T cell receptor beta chains from the same sample are listed, as sequenced in a study of blood T cells in healthy people across ages. A sample-barcoded 5' primer and a J-beta primer mix were used in a second PCR of roughly 7 to 11 cycles. Using its own MiXCR run on the 5' RACE reads, TCRdb lists one record per CDR3 protein. The sample shows about 670,000 distinct CDR3 sequences, over 40% of them seen only once. Sequencing was done on a sample of blood. These receptors were taken from an elderly woman in good health.

To note about this clonotype: A read error is possible here, since a much larger clone lies one base away. The genes are TRBV20-1 and TRBJ2-1; unclear D gene. This CDR3 region has 11 residues. V lost 5 bases to trimming and J lost 9 bases, with 11 bases between them. The germline gives CDR1 DFQATT, CDR2 SNEGSKA (reference sequence). The CDR3 reads CSAWDLGEQFF. The CDR3 DNA sequence: TGCAGTGCTTGGGATTTAGGTGAGCAGTTCTTC.

The count of this clonotype is one. V gene TRBV20-1 combines with J gene TRBJ2-3; a weak D match, TRBD1 (7 bases). Trimming took off 6 bases at V and 6 bases at J, with 19 bases between the two ends. The CDR3 runs 14 residues. Germline V gives CDR1 DFQATT, CDR2 SNEGSKA (reference sequence). As DNA, the CDR3 is TGCAGTGCACCGACAGGGACTGTCCTGGATACGCAGTATTTT. Translated: CSAPTGTVLDTQYF.

This clonotype was recorded many times. V and J are TRBV29-1 and TRBJ2-7; the match to TRBD2 covers 8 bases. Trimming removed 6 bases from V and 2 bases from J; junction bases left unmatched: 12. CDR1 and CDR2 (germline): SQVTM, ANQGSEA. This CDR3 region has 15 residues. DNA of the CDR3: TGCAGCGTCCGCGGGCTAGCGGGTTTCACCTACGAGCAGTACTTC. Amino acids: CSVRGLAGFTYEQYF.

CDR3 region: CASSLSAGLASSYNEQYF. In DNA form, the CDR3 reads TGTGCCAGCAGCTTATCCGCGGGACTAGCGAGCTCCTACAATGAGCAGTACTTC. V gene TRBV7-8 combines with J gene TRBJ2-1, with TRBD2 identical over 10 bases. The end of the DNA fits TRBJ2-7 better, so the J call may be wrong. The germline V gene has CDR1 SGHVS and CDR2 FQNEAQ. The CDR3 spans 18 residues.

This clonotype was counted ten times or more. The chain links TRBV20-1 to TRBJ2-7; D is unclear. Germline V gene sequence: CDR1 DFQATT, CDR2 SNEGSKA (reference sequence). The CDR3 is 11 amino acids. V was shortened by 4 bases and J by 5 bases, with 9 bases between the two germline ends. The CDR3 reads CSAKRYHEQYF. The CDR3 DNA follows: TGCAGTGCTAAACGCTACCACGAGCAGTACTTC.

The chain has TRBV28 and TRBJ2-7; 9 bases map to TRBD1. With V trimmed by 4 bases and J by 0 bases, 4 bases remained unmatched. Looked up from germline, CDR1 is MDHEN and CDR2 is SYDVKM. The CDR3 sequence is 15 residues long. The chain's CDR3 is CASSSLQGASYEQYF. The CDR3 region has the DNA TGTGCCAGCAGTTCCCTACAGGGGGCCTCCTACGAGCAGTACTTC.

The chain couples TRBV4-3 to TRBJ2-7; 8 bases align to TRBD2. Trimming at V came to 4 bases and at J to 4 bases, leaving 9 bases not matched to a gene. The germline gives CDR1 LGHNA, CDR2 YSLEER. The CDR3 contains 15 residues. This CDR3 reads CASSLSAGAGYEQYF. Written as DNA, the CDR3 is TGCGCCAGCAGCCTTTCAGCGGGAGCGGGATACGAGCAGTACTTC.

This clonotype turned up a few times. It may be a read error: a sequence one base away is much more abundant. This chain joins TRBV6-2 or TRBV6-3 and TRBJ2-5; tentatively, D is TRBD1 (5 bases). The CDR3 runs 14 residues. Germline V gene sequence: CDR1 MNHEY, CDR2 SVGEGT. V lost 4 bases and J 1 base, leaving 10 bases between the germline ends. The chain's CDR3 is CASSCSDSQETQYF. The CDR3 DNA reads TGTGCCAGCAGTTGCTCCGACAGCCAAGAGACCCAGTACTTC.

The sample holds many counts of this clonotype. V usage is TRBV5-1 and J usage is TRBJ2-7; D gene uncertain. CDR3 size: 15 residues. Germline V CDR1 and CDR2: SGHRS, YFSETQ. V lost 4 bases to trimming and J lost 6 bases, with 20 bases between them. CDR3 sequence: CASSNPGLIPGEQYF. The CDR3 DNA follows: TGCGCCAGCAGCAACCCGGGCCTTATTCCGGGCGAGCAGTACTTC.

This chain joins TRBV9 and TRBJ2-7; D perhaps matches TRBD2 (6 bases). The DNA end lines up better with TRBJ2-5; the J call may be wrong. This CDR3 is built from 14 residues. CDR1 and CDR2 from the germline V gene are SGDLS and YYNGEE. The CDR3 region is CASSVGVAEETQYF. In DNA, the CDR3 is TGTGCCAGCAGCGTAGGGGTAGCGGAAGAGACCCAGTACTTC.

The rearrangement uses TRBV7-9 and TRBJ1-2; no clear D gene. Deletions cut 6 bases from V and 1 base from J, with 9 bases between. Germline V gene sequence: CDR1 SEHNR, CDR2 FQNEAQ (reference sequence). The CDR3 runs 13 residues. CDR3 DNA: TGTGCCAGCAGTCCCGGGAATAACTATGGCTACACCTTC. Translated, it gives CASSPGNNYGYTF.

The chain couples TRBV20-1 to TRBJ2-3; 9 bases align to TRBD2. CDR3 length equals 13 residues. From germline, CDR1 is DFQATT and CDR2 SNEGSKA (reference sequence). For the CDR3, the DNA is TGCACGACTAGCGGAGGCTACACAGATACGCAGTATTTT. Translation: CTTSGGYTDTQYF.

The V call is TRBV20-1, the J call TRBJ1-2; D is possibly TRBD1 (5 bases). V dropped 0 bases and J dropped 4 bases, with 15 bases sitting between them. Germline CDR1 reads DFQATT; CDR2 reads SNEGSKA (reference sequence). This CDR3 region has 15 residues. CDR3 nucleotides: TGCAGTGCTAGAGATGGGGGGATAAGGGTCTATGGCTACACCTTC. Encoded protein: CSARDGGIRVYGYTF.

This sequence joins TRBV2 and TRBJ2-7; D ambiguous. Between the trimmed V and J ends, which lost 6 bases and 2 bases, there was a span of 8 bases. Germline loops: CDR1 SNHLY, CDR2 FYNNEI. The CDR3 runs 12 residues. The CDR3 coding sequence is TGTGCCAGCAGGTTCTTAACCTACGAGCAGTACTTC. Residues: CASRFLTYEQYF.

The gene calls are TRBV6-1 and TRBJ2-1; 7 bases map to TRBD1. The trim removed 1 base at V and 9 bases at J, leaving 9 bases unmatched. This CDR3 region has 15 residues. Germline V lookup: CDR1 MNHNS, CDR2 SASEGT. The CDR3 nucleotides read TGTGCCAGCAGTGAAGGTCCAGGGGGTTATTTTGAGCAGTTCTTC. This encodes CASSEGPGGYFEQFF.

Turning to this clonotype: Possible read error: a much larger clone is one base away. The chain links TRBV12-3 or TRBV12-4 to TRBJ1-2; D gene unclear. The V end lost 4 bases, the J end lost 2 bases, and 14 bases lay between the germline ends. CDR3 size: 15 residues. This CDR3 reads CASSSIPGSNYGYTF. The CDR3 DNA is TGTGCCAGCAGTTCGATCCCCGGGTCGAACTATGGCTACACCTTC.

This clonotype was counted many times. The CDR3 coding sequence is TGTGCCAGCAGCCAAACAGGGGGCGCGGGGGGGTCCTACAATGAGCAGTTCTTC. Its translation is CASSQTGGAGGSYNEQFF. The V and J genes are TRBV3-1 and TRBJ2-1, with D perhaps matching TRBD1 or TRBD2 (9 bases each). CDR3 size: 18 residues. Trimming cost V 2 bases and J 1 base, with 18 bases left between them. Germline CDR1 is LGHDT and CDR2 is YNNKEL (reference sequence).

This clonotype has ten or more counts. The CDR3 protein is CASSSGRGTNEKLFF. The CDR3 nucleotides read TGCGCCAGCAGCTCGGGAAGGGGAACTAATGAAAAACTGTTTTTT. V and J are TRBV5-1 and TRBJ1-4; D is perhaps TRBD1 (5 bases). The CDR3 has 15 residues. V was cut by 3 bases and J by 1 base, with 10 bases left in between. Germline CDR1 is SGHRS and CDR2 is YFSETQ. Full variable domain (outside the CDR3, taken from reference TRBV5-1 and TRBJ1-4): KAGVTQTPRYLIKTRGQQVTLSCSPISGHRSVSWYQQTPGQGLQFLFEYFSETQRNKGNFPGRFSGRQFSNSRSEMNVSTLELGDSALYLCASSSGRGTNEKLFFGSGTQLSVL.

This clonotype was seen only a few times. This chain joins TRBV27 and TRBJ2-7, with TRBD1 as a possible D gene (6 bases). In germline, CDR1 is MNHEY, CDR2 SMNVEV (reference sequence). CDR3 length: 14 amino acids. V lost 6 bases to trimming and J lost 3 bases, with 15 bases between them. The DNA of the CDR3 is TGTGCCAGCAGAAGAAGCGAGGGGGACTACGAGCAGTACTTC. This translates into CASRRSEGDYEQYF.

This chain joins TRBV2 and TRBJ1-1, with D hard to call. Per the germline V gene, CDR1 is SNHLY and CDR2 is FYNNEI. V was pared by 2 bases and J by 1 base, with 8 bases between. CDR3 length: 14 amino acids. The CDR3 DNA is TGTGCCAGCAGTGAAACCAGCACGAACACTGAAGCTTTCTTT. Protein product: CASSETSTNTEAFF.

The chain is built from TRBV27 and TRBJ2-1; 10 nucleotides line up with TRBD2. The CDR3 has 15 residues. J lost 7 bases, V lost 6 bases, and 9 bases had no gene match. Germline lookup yields CDR1 MNHEY and CDR2 SMNVEV (reference sequence). CDR3 coding DNA: TGTGCCAGCAGCCGGGGGGGACTAGCGAGAAATGAGCAGTTCTTC. Its translation is CASSRGGLARNEQFF.

The chain joins TRBV12-3 or TRBV12-4 to TRBJ1-5, with TRBD1 matching over 7 bases. The CDR3 loop spans 14 amino acids. Losses at the gene ends were 4 bases for V and 6 bases for J; bases not matched to a gene: 6. In nucleotides, the CDR3 is TGTGCCAGCAGTTGGGGAGGGGGCAGTCAGCCCCAGCATTTT. It translates to CASSWGGGSQPQHF.